This T cell receptor (beta chain) was obtained from a study of blood T cells in healthy people across ages. Broader study findings: Whereas aged donors had fewer naive CD4+ cells, long-lived donors had more of them and higher diversity.

Each donor was a healthy Caucasian individual from Russia, aged 6 to 90. Note on this clonotype: Antigen unknown.

This CDR3 comprises 13 residues. Looked up from germline, CDR1 is SGHAT and CDR2 is FQNNGV. Through a sample-barcoded 5' primer and a J-beta primer mix, a second PCR was run for about 6 to 11 cycles. The authors tagged each cDNA molecule using a template-switch adaptor with 12 random nucleotides. MiXCR was run by TCRdb on the 5' RACE reads, yielding one entry per CDR3 protein. The table has fewer than 1,000,000 distinct CDR3 sequences, around two fifths seen once. The clonotype was recovered from a man in his sixties in good health. This chain uses TRBV11-2 with TRBJ2-4; D may be TRBD1 or TRBD2 (5 bases each). Matching the DNA end better, TRBJ2-5 makes the J call doubtful. The material sequenced was blood. CDR3 sequence (DNA): TGTGCCAGCAGTTTCGACTGGGGGGAGACCCAGTACTTC. Protein product: CASSFDWGETQYF.